Described below is a single TCR beta chain sequence and its context. The target of this receptor is not known. The record has no base qualities; no much larger clone is one base away. These data originate in a study of PD-1 blockade in classical Hodgkin lymphoma (dated by TCRdb to about 2020). A note on the overall study: Nivolumab dosing was 3 mg/kg intravenously every 2 weeks, continuing until either disease progression or unacceptable toxicity. The study used CyTOF and TCR beta sequencing to define a peripheral blood immune signature of response to PD-1 blockade in classical Hodgkin lymphoma. Findings and caveats that apply to the study as a whole: Only a single clinical trial cohort was studied, and what caused the repertoire differences, possibly disease activity or prior therapy, remained undefined. Lower diversity was seen in patients whose nivolumab began less than 1 year after ASCT, and these patients were left out of later analyses so that immune reconstitution would not confound the results. Baseline TCR diversity was reported to be lower in newly diagnosed patients than in healthy donors and to be lower still in relapsed/refractory patients. Baseline diversity similar to that of newly diagnosed patients was observed in trial patients achieving complete response, whereas significantly lower diversity was observed in partial responders and progressors. CD4+ but not CD8+ TCR diversity rose significantly by C4D1 (p=0.0027 vs p=0.16), most apparent in complete responders (p=0.02).

From its cysteine to its phenylalanine, the CDR3 spans 13 amino acids. CDR3 DNA is the only sequence kept; it has 39 bases, read in frame from the first base. The V and J ends are trimmed by 6 bases and 4 bases, leaving 10 bases between them. Looking up the germline V gene (reference sequence) yields CDR1 LNHDA and CDR2 SQIVND. The time point label corresponds to: cycle 4 day 1 (C4D1), after around six weeks of nivolumab. Relapse after autologous stem cell transplantation had occurred in all trial patients, and cohorts A, B and C were distinguished by prior brentuximab vedotin exposure. The trial cohort comprised some 60 patients with relapsed/refractory classical Hodgkin lymphoma whose best overall responses were complete response, partial response or progressive disease. Single-agent nivolumab was administered to trial patients in the multi-cohort phase II CheckMate 205 trial. An independent review committee assessed best overall response using the 2007 International Working Group response criteria. PBMCs from the trial were collected at three points: immediately before nivolumab initiation (C1D1), and during therapy at cycle 2 day 1 and cycle 4 day 1. Peripheral blood was collected in 8 mL Vacutainer Cell Preparation Tubes, from which PBMCs were isolated by centrifugation and then cryopreserved.

The Qiagen DNeasy kit was used to extract genomic DNA both from unsorted PBMCs and from the negatively selected CD4+ and CD8+ fractions. Using primers that anneal to V and J segments, immunoSEQ multiplex PCR amplified the TCR beta CDR3 regions. A synthetic immune receptor repertoire was used to minimize amplification bias, and remaining bias was computationally removed after sequencing. For the original study's pipeline: Custom Python scripts were used to quantify repertoire diversity as the Shannon entropy index. The unsorted, CD4+ and CD8+ repertoires were each analyzed separately, with the exception of combined analyses, where CD4+ and CD8+ sequences were merged in silico. Clonal expansion was defined as at least a 2-fold frequency increase after treatment relative to C1D1, with a pseudocount of 0.5 for undetected baseline clones. Clones with 0 or 1 copy at C1D1 were classified as singleton clones, and clones with 2 or more copies were classified as non-singleton clones. Clones expanded in unsorted samples were annotated as CD4+, CD8+ or unknown by matching protein sequences in sorted samples from the same patient. Diversity changes from C1D1 to C4D1 were tested in paired samples using Wilcoxon tests. Imported from immuneACCESS, the table was reduced by TCRdb to in-frame sequences with V and J called. These copies leave out some clones; in studies compared against another copy, an unresolved V gene accounts for under half, and the cause of the remainder is not known. For V, J and clone size, that table is used; D and trimming come from the DNA. Across this sample there are 5,500 to 8,500 clones, with 65% to 85% seen only once. 25% to 35% of the sample lies in the top ten.

The chain was built from TRBV19 and TRBJ1-5, with the D gene call left open. The sample was peripheral blood mononuclear cells (PBMCs), taken before the fourth cycle of nivolumab. The clonotype was recovered from a human donor with classical Hodgkin lymphoma. The CDR3 is CASRRRQNQPQHF. The DNA reads as follows: TGTGCCAGTAGGCGGCGCCAAAATCAGCCCCAGCATTTT.